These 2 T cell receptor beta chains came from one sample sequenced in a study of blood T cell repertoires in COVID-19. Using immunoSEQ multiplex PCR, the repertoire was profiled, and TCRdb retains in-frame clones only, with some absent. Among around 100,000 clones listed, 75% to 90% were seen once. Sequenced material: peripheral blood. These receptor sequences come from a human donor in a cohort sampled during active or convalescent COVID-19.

CDR3 loop: CASTLGGFTDTQYF. The CDR3 nucleotides are TGTGCCAGCACTCTGGGGGGGTTCACAGATACGCAGTATTTT. The chain links TRBV7-8 to TRBJ2-3; TRBD2 aligns across 7 bases. This CDR3 comprises 14 residues. Unmatched junction bases numbered 6, after V lost 7 bases and J lost 2 bases. Germline CDR1 is SGHVS and CDR2 is FQNEAQ.

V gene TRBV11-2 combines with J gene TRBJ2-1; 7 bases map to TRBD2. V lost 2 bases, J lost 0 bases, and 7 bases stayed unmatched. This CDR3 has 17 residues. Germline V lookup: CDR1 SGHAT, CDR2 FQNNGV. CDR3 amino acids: CASSLIAGVSSYNEQFF. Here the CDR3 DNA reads TGTGCCAGCAGCTTAATAGCGGGTGTTAGCTCCTACAATGAGCAGTTCTTC.